The 14 T cell receptor beta chains in this list originate from one sample, sequenced in a study of blood T cell repertoires in COVID-19. The protocol was immunoSEQ multiplex PCR, while the TCRdb copy is restricted to in-frame clones and leaves out a portion. The repertoire includes about 280,000 clones, approximately 88% of them detected once, and around 1% sits in the top ten. Sample: PBMCs or T cells enriched from blood (not recorded which). The receptors here all came from a woman under 40 who had recovered from COVID-19.

The count of this clone is one. This sequence joins TRBV28 and TRBJ1-4; 9 bases align to TRBD1. CDR1 and CDR2 from the germline V gene are MDHEN and SYDVKM. V lost 2 bases to trimming and J lost 8 bases; unmatched junction nucleotides: 9. The CDR3 is made up of 16 amino acids. The CDR3 loop reads CASSLGGTGLGEKLFF. DNA of the CDR3: TGTGCCAGCAGTTTAGGGGGGACAGGGCTAGGGGAAAAACTGTTTTTT.

The rearrangement links TRBV5-1 to TRBJ2-5, with a weak D call TRBD2 (5 bases). The germline gives CDR1 SGHRS, CDR2 YFSETQ. V shed 4 bases and J shed 5 bases, with 15 bases lying between them. CDR3 length: 14 residues. The CDR3 spells CASSGEGHGETQYF. DNA of the CDR3: TGCGCCAGCAGCGGTGAGGGCCACGGGGAGACCCAGTACTTC.

This clone was seen just once. The chain has TRBV5-1 and TRBJ1-2; D call uncertain. Per the germline V gene, CDR1 is SGHRS and CDR2 is YFSETQ. The CDR3 length is 18 residues. V lost 4 bases to trimming and J lost 2 bases, with 24 bases between them. DNA of the CDR3: TGCGCCAGCAGCCATAGCCCCCCCGGGTCGGGAATGAACTATGGCTACACCTTC. Its translation is CASSHSPPGSGMNYGYTF.

The genes are TRBV27 and TRBJ1-1; D gene ambiguous. Germline-derived CDR1 and CDR2 are MNHEY and SMNVEV (reference sequence). V lost 2 bases to trimming and J lost 3 bases, with 19 bases between them. This CDR3 is 17 amino acids long. The DNA of the CDR3 is TGTGCCAGCAGTTTAGATACGAGAGTTGGGGAGCACACTGAAGCTTTCTTT. Residues: CASSLDTRVGEHTEAFF.

The chain employs TRBV24-1 and TRBJ2-1, with D hard to call. V lost 9 bases, J lost 6 bases, and 5 bases lay in between. The CDR3 is 10 residues long. CDR1 and CDR2 (germline): KGHDR, SFDVKD. Here the CDR3 reads CATRSNEQFF. The CDR3 bases are TGTGCCACCCGGTCCAATGAGCAGTTCTTC.

This chain uses TRBV28 with TRBJ2-4, with a possible D match to TRBD1 (6 bases). V lost 4 bases to trimming and J lost 2 bases, with 9 bases between them. Germline V CDR1 and CDR2: MDHEN, SYDVKM. The CDR3 is 14 amino acids. CDR3 DNA: TGTGCCAGCAGTTCACAGGGATCCAAAAACATTCAGTACTTC. As protein: CASSSQGSKNIQYF.

The V gene is TRBV9, the J gene TRBJ2-7; 8 bases align to TRBD2. Germline trimming cut 0 bases from V and 3 bases from J; bases unmatched to any gene: 5. Looked up from germline, CDR1 is SGDLS and CDR2 is YYNGEE. CDR3 length: 15 amino acids. Here the CDR3 reads CASSVGGGSDYEQYF. CDR3 nucleotide sequence: TGTGCCAGCAGCGTAGGCGGGGGGTCCGACTACGAGCAGTACTTC.

V gene TRBV2 combines with J gene TRBJ2-3; D is undetermined. The V end was cut by 4 bases, the J end by 0 bases, with 8 bases between. The germline CDR1 and CDR2 sequences are SNHLY and FYNNEI. CDR3 size: 14 residues. The chain's CDR3 is CASSAERSTDTQYF. DNA of the CDR3: TGTGCCAGCAGTGCCGAGCGCAGCACAGATACGCAGTATTTT. Variable domain in full (rest from reference TRBV2 and TRBJ2-3): EPEVTQTPSHQVTQMGQEVILRCVPISNHLYFYWYRQILGQKVEFLVSFYNNEISEKSEIFDDQFSVERPDGSNFTLKIRSTKLEDSAMYFCASSAERSTDTQYFGPGTRLTVL.

The CDR3 reads CASTQGLAGAYTQYF. The CDR3, as DNA: TGTGCCAGCACCCAAGGACTAGCGGGAGCCTATACGCAGTATTTT. The chain links TRBV28 to TRBJ2-3, with 13 bases aligning to TRBD2. Germline V gene sequence: CDR1 MDHEN, CDR2 SYDVKM. J lost 7 bases, V lost 7 bases, and 8 bases had no gene match. CDR3 length equals 15 residues. Based on the CDR3 plus reference TRBV28 and TRBJ2-3, the full variable domain is DVKVTQSSRYLVKRTGEKVFLECVQDMDHENMFWYRQDPGLGLRLIYFSYDVKMKEKGDIPEGYSVSREKKERFSLILESASTNQTSMYLCASTQGLAGAYTQYFGPGTRLTVL.

The V gene is TRBV5-1, the J gene TRBJ1-3; D unclear. CDR1 SGHRS and CDR2 YFSETQ come from the germline V gene. The CDR3 contains 16 residues. V lost 0 bases, J lost 4 bases, and 14 bases lay in between. The CDR3 sequence is CASSLGRSGSGNTIYF. In nucleotides, the CDR3 is TGCGCCAGCAGCTTGGGCAGGTCAGGCTCAGGAAACACCATATATTTT.

The chain recombines TRBV9 with TRBJ2-2; D is unclear. Germline V lookup: CDR1 SGDLS, CDR2 YYNGEE. The ends were cut back, 0 bases at V and 7 bases at J, with 4 bases in the middle. CDR3 length: 12 residues. CDR3 DNA sequence: TGTGCCAGCAGCGTAGCCAGCGGGGAGCTGTTTTTT. The encoded protein is CASSVASGELFF.

The J gene is TRBJ1-2, the V gene TRBV6-5; tentative D call: TRBD1 (5 bases). CDR1 MNHEY and CDR2 SVGAGI come from the germline V gene. The CDR3 runs 13 residues. Trimming took off 4 bases at V and 4 bases at J, with 10 bases between the two ends. The CDR3 sequence: CASSSQGRYGYTF. In DNA form, the CDR3 reads TGTGCCAGCAGTTCTCAGGGTCGCTATGGCTACACCTTC.

The chain employs TRBV11-2 and TRBJ2-7; 13 bases fit TRBD2. With 1 base clipped from V and 10 bases from J, the junction kept 10 bases outside the gene matches. Germline-derived CDR1 and CDR2 are SGHAT and FQNNGV. The CDR3 runs to 16 residues. The CDR3 is CASSLALGLAGARQYF. CDR3 nucleotides: TGTGCCAGCAGCTTAGCGTTAGGACTAGCGGGGGCGCGTCAGTACTTC.

The V gene is TRBV10-1, the J gene TRBJ2-3; 7 bases are shared with TRBD2. The J segment lost 6 bases and the V segment lost 0 bases, leaving 6 bases of the junction unmatched. From germline, CDR1 is WNHNN and CDR2 SYGVQD (reference sequence). The CDR3 is made up of 15 amino acids. CDR3 coding DNA: TGCGCCAGCAGTGAGTCCGGCGGGAGCCGCGATACGCAGTATTTT. Its protein product is CASSESGGSRDTQYF.